These T cell receptor beta chains were read from a single sample in a study of T cells expressing NK-cell markers. After re-calling the 5' RACE reads, TCRdb lists one entry per CDR3 protein, DNA absent. In all, the sample yields 440,000 or so distinct CDR3 sequences. The sequencing sample was made of blood T cells: a sorted CD56 or NKG2C T cell subset, CD4+ or CD8+ T cells, or bulk PBMC T cells (not recorded which). The receptors were gathered from a woman between 18 and 70 years old in good health. The CDR3 runs from the conserved cysteine through the conserved F or W. Each record gives: V gene, CDR3 length, J gene, CDR3 protein.

TRBV15	15	TRBJ2-2	CATSNPSRDVGELFF
TRBV12-3/TRBV12-4	14	TRBJ1-2	CASSLGQAGSGYTF
TRBV2	14	TRBJ1-5	CASRRGYSNQPQHF
TRBV4-2	15	TRBJ2-1	CASSQDAGTSRQQFF
TRBV5-1	13	TRBJ2-7	CASSRDRGLEQYF
TRBV7-9	16	TRBJ2-1	CASSKLERLAGEEQFF
TRBV28	15	TRBJ2-3	CASSPSPPRRDTQYF
TRBV20-1	14	TRBJ2-1	CSAPGSGRYNEQFF
TRBV27	16	TRBJ2-1	CASSPSVGGGYNEQFF
TRBV19	18	TRBJ2-6	CASSIHSSSNSGANVLTF
TRBV7-2	16	TRBJ2-3	CASSLMRPGGTDTQYF
TRBV4-3	15	TRBJ2-3	CASSEGLPSTDTQYF
TRBV7-3	18	TRBJ2-6	CASSLTLAGGDGANVLTF
TRBV12-3/TRBV12-4	15	TRBJ2-1	CASSFKTGAYNEQFF
TRBV6-5	13	TRBJ1-1	CASQLQGNTEAFF
TRBV11-2	14	TRBJ2-1	CASLAAGGSNEQFF
TRBV12-3/TRBV12-4	18	TRBJ2-1	CASSLISGGDPLYNEQFF
TRBV20-1	14	TRBJ2-1	CSARDSESYNEQFF
TRBV6-2/TRBV6-3	16	TRBJ2-7	CASSYSISGSSYEQYF
TRBV7-7	14	TRBJ2-5	CASSLTRGGETQYF
TRBV7-2	15	TRBJ2-1	CASSEGPDSFYEQFF
TRBV13	16	TRBJ2-7	CASSLGGLASSYEQYF
TRBV3-1	16	TRBJ2-5	CASSQEGKRIQETQYF
TRBV20-1	14	TRBJ2-7	CTGLAGSSSYEQYF
TRBV6-1	14	TRBJ1-5	CASCVRDGHQPQHF
TRBV7-2	16	TRBJ2-1	CASSWTSGTTQNEQFF
TRBV7-2	13	TRBJ2-1	CASSSVINNEQFF
TRBV20-1	15	TRBJ2-1	CSATLGVAGGNEQFF
TRBV3-1	16	TRBJ2-1	CASSPFVGGPYNEQFF
TRBV7-2	12	TRBJ2-1	CASSLAPPFQFF
TRBV24-1	13	TRBJ2-1	CATSDLRTREQFF
TRBV5-1	13	TRBJ2-7	CASSSQGPYEQYF
TRBV12-3/TRBV12-4	15	TRBJ2-7	CASSHQGLAAYEQYF
TRBV20-1	13	TRBJ2-1	CSARAPSGNEQFF
TRBV18	16	TRBJ1-5	CASSPPRTGGNQPQHF
TRBV7-2	15	TRBJ2-1	CASSSRGGIHNEQFF
TRBV6-5	14	TRBJ1-2	CASSYGGIPYGYTF
TRBV12-3/TRBV12-4	19	TRBJ2-6	CASSFTLGQTHSGANVLTF
TRBV7-8	15	TRBJ2-3	CASSPNPGKGDTQYF
TRBV7-3	15	TRBJ2-3	CASSVDRTSTDTQYF
TRBV7-2	14	TRBJ2-3	CASSPPSRPDTQYF
TRBV5-4	17	TRBJ2-1	CASSLGWASGRHNEQFF
TRBV29-1	14	TRBJ2-7	CSVDFGTGSYEQYF
TRBV15	13	TRBJ1-1	CATSYDLNTEAFF
TRBV7-8	15	TRBJ2-1	CASSLEFRVFNEQFF
TRBV4-3	16	TRBJ1-5	CASSQDPGMSNQPQHF
TRBV5-1	13	TRBJ2-2	CASSLIPTGELFF
TRBV20-1	15	TRBJ1-5	CSARADRTDHRPQHF
TRBV5-1	14	TRBJ1-3	CASNTGDSGNTIYF
TRBV27	15	TRBJ1-3	CASGEQGYSGNTIYF
TRBV5-1	16	TRBJ2-5	CASSLYGGGAGETQYF
TRBV12-3/TRBV12-4	14	TRBJ1-4	CASSFRSGNEKLFF
TRBV4-2	18	TRBJ1-4	CASSQVPETVPDNEKLFF
TRBV28	16	TRBJ1-2	CASSGAGTGDYYGYTF